The sequence of this TCR beta chain was determined in a study of blood T cell repertoires in COVID-19. Clones were sequenced by immunoSEQ multiplex PCR, and TCRdb holds only the in-frame ones, with some missing. The table has a few hundred thousand clones, about nine tenths seen once; the top ten hold over 3%. V lost 4 bases, J lost 6 bases, and 5 bases stayed unmatched. Looked up from germline, CDR1 is SGHRS and CDR2 is YFSETQ. The CDR3 is 15 residues long. Sequenced: PBMCs or T cells enriched from blood (not recorded which). The rearrangement links TRBV5-1 to TRBJ1-6; 9 bases map to TRBD1. The TCR was taken from a woman aged 45-60 years in a cohort exposed to, infected with or recovered from COVID-19 (not recorded which). This CDR3 is CASSPEQGANSPLHF. Written as DNA, the CDR3 is TGCGCCAGCAGCCCCGAACAGGGGGCTAATTCACCCCTCCACTTT.